Presented here are 14 T cell receptor beta chains from one specimen sequenced in a study of response to subunit inactivated influenza vaccine. One entry per CDR3 protein results from TCRdb running MiXCR on the RT-PCR reads. The table records about 540,000 distinct CDR3 sequences, around a quarter of them present only once. In addition, the sample was reused for a study of T cells expressing NK-cell markers. From that study: UMIs were included in TCR beta cDNA generated by 5'RACE template switching.

Sequenced here: CD4+ T cells sorted from PBMCs, sampled 11 to 12 days after vaccination. Receptors originate from a man over 45 who received an inactivated influenza vaccine.

The chain uses TRBV15 and TRBJ2-1; D is perhaps TRBD1 or TRBD2 (5 bases each). Germline CDR1 reads LNHNV; CDR2 reads YYDKDF (reference sequence). The CDR3 is 12 residues long. CDR3 DNA: TGTGTGTTACCGGGACGAGACAATGAGCAGTTCTTC. Protein product: CVLPGRDNEQFF. Looking up the rest from reference TRBV15 and TRBJ2-1 gives the full variable domain: DAMVIQNPRYQVTQFGKPVTLSCSQTLNHNVMYWYQQKSSQAPKLLFHYYDKDFNNEADTPDNFQSRRPNTSFCFLDIRSPGLGDTAMYLCVLPGRDNEQFFGPGTRLTVL.

This chain connects TRBV6-2 or TRBV6-3 to TRBJ2-2; 9 bases match TRBD2. CDR1 is MNHEY, CDR2 SVGEGT, per germline. The V segment lost 5 bases and the J segment 7 bases; nucleotides outside the gene matches: 11. This CDR3 spans 16 amino acids. The CDR3 loop reads CASSRPTSGLIGELFF. CDR3 sequence (DNA): TGTGCCAGCAGTAGGCCCACTAGCGGGTTGATCGGGGAGCTGTTTTTT.

The rearrangement joins TRBV6-5 to TRBJ2-1; 7 bases are shared with TRBD2. V dropped 2 bases and J dropped 0; count of bases not matched to a gene: 7. This CDR3 comprises 17 residues. Germline loops: CDR1 MNHEY, CDR2 SVGAGI. CDR3 nucleotides: TGTGCCAGCAGTTACGGGGAGGGGCCCGACTCCTACAATGAGCAGTTCTTC. Translation gives CASSYGEGPDSYNEQFF.

The V and J genes are TRBV7-6 and TRBJ2-1; weak D call: TRBD2 (5 bases). CDR3 length equals 14 residues. The V and J ends lost 1 base and 9 bases respectively, with 13 bases between them. Germline V gene sequence: CDR1 SGHVS, CDR2 FNYEAQ. CDR3: CASSLGSARGEQFF. The CDR3 DNA reads TGTGCCAGCAGCTTAGGGTCCGCCCGGGGTGAGCAGTTCTTC. The whole variable domain, filled in from reference TRBV7-6 and TRBJ2-1, reads GAGVSQSPRYKVTKRGQDVALRCDPISGHVSLYWYRQALGQGPEFLTYFNYEAQQDKSGLPNDRFSAERPEGSISTLTIQRTEQRDSAMYRCASSLGSARGEQFFGPGTRLTVL.

This clonotype was recorded at least ten times. The J gene is TRBJ1-6, the V gene TRBV7-9; the match to TRBD1 covers 8 bases. V was clipped by 5 bases and J by 9 bases; unmatched bases: 6. Looked up from germline, CDR1 is SEHNR and CDR2 is FQNEAQ (reference sequence). The CDR3 totals 14 residues. The DNA for the CDR3 is TGTGCCAGCAGCCTTGGACAGGGCGGTTCACCCCTCCACTTT. Translation: CASSLGQGGSPLHF.

V gene TRBV7-8 combines with J gene TRBJ2-2, with a tentative D call TRBD2 (5 bases). The germline CDR1 and CDR2 sequences are SGHVS and FQNEAQ. V shed 5 bases and J shed 3 bases, with 16 bases lying between them. This CDR3 has 16 amino acids. The CDR3 spells CASSRTVTGYTGELFF. The CDR3 coding sequence is TGTGCCAGCAGCCGGACTGTGACCGGATACACCGGGGAGCTGTTTTTT.

In its sample, this clonotype was seen a few times. The V and J genes are TRBV29-1 and TRBJ2-5, with no clear D. V lost 2 bases, J lost 4 bases, and 11 bases lay in between. The CDR3 consists of 13 residues. Germline V gene lookup returns CDR1 SQVTM and CDR2 ANQGSEA. In DNA, the CDR3 is TGCAGCGTTGAACGACGGCTGGGAGAGACCCAGTACTTC. This codes for CSVERRLGETQYF.

The chain uses TRBV28 and TRBJ1-2, with TRBD1 as a possible D gene (5 bases). The CDR3 spans 12 residues. The V gene lost 6 bases and the J gene lost 4 bases, with 9 bases spanning the gap. Germline V lookup: CDR1 MDHEN, CDR2 SYDVKM. The CDR3 reads CASRGQGYGYTF. The DNA of the CDR3 is TGTGCCAGCAGGGGGCAGGGCTATGGCTACACCTTC.

The gene calls are TRBV11-1 and TRBJ2-7, with D perhaps matching TRBD1 (7 bases). Germline V CDR1 and CDR2: SGHAT, FQDESV (reference sequence). The length of the CDR3 is 13 residues. V shed 4 bases and J shed 6 bases, with 13 bases lying between them. The CDR3 DNA sequence: TGTGCCAGCAGCTCACAGGGGACTGGCGAGCAGTACTTC. Its protein product is CASSSQGTGEQYF.

This clonotype has just a few counts. The rearrangement joins TRBV6-2 or TRBV6-3 to TRBJ2-3; TRBD1 aligns across 7 bases. J was trimmed by 0 bases and V by 2 bases; bases with no gene match: 2. This CDR3 has 15 amino acids. Germline CDR1 reads MNHEY; CDR2 reads SVGEGT. The CDR3 is CASSYETGSTDTQYF. CDR3 DNA sequence: TGTGCCAGCAGTTACGAGACAGGGAGCACAGATACGCAGTATTTT.

In its sample, this clonotype was seen a few times. The gene calls are TRBV20-1 and TRBJ2-3; 8 bases line up with TRBD1. Germline CDR1 DFQATT, CDR2 SNEGSKA (reference sequence). V gave up 0 bases and J gave up 2 bases; unmatched junction bases: 10. This CDR3 comprises 17 residues. DNA of the CDR3: TGCAGTGCTAGAGATCTGGATACAGGGGGACACACAGATACGCAGTATTTT. Its protein product is CSARDLDTGGHTDTQYF.

This clonotype was observed many times. V usage is TRBV12-3 or TRBV12-4 and J usage is TRBJ1-1; D ambiguous. Trimming took off 5 bases at V and 6 bases at J, with 13 bases between the two ends. There are 13 residues in the CDR3. CDR3 sequence (DNA): TGTGCCAGCAGTCCGAACATAAACGCTGAAGCTTTCTTT. Translated: CASSPNINAEAFF.

The table lists this clonotype with a few counts. The CDR3, as DNA: TGTGCCAGCAGTTCTGCGGGGGGAACCTCCTACGAGCAGTACTTC. This gives the protein CASSSAGGTSYEQYF. The V call is TRBV6-5, the J call TRBJ2-7; 8 bases agree with TRBD2. Trimming cost V 4 bases and J 0 bases; bases outside gene matches: 5. Germline CDR1 is MNHEY and CDR2 is SVGAGI. The CDR3 has 15 amino acids.

This clonotype was picked up a small number of times. J is TRBJ2-1 and V is TRBV20-1, with 10 bases aligning to TRBD2. Germline V gene data show CDR1 as DFQATT and CDR2 as SNEGSKA (reference sequence). V shed 3 bases and J 8 bases; nucleotides not matched to a gene: 7. The CDR3 runs to 14 residues. The CDR3 DNA is TGCAGTGCTAGTGAGCGGGGGGGCGTGGATGAGCAGTTCTTC. Encoded protein: CSASERGGVDEQFF.